The clone carrying this TCR beta chain has only a few counts. Its specificity is unknown. The sample originates from a study of CD8+CD57+ T cells in acquired aplastic anemia. Across the whole study: When averaged, DNA from sorted CD4+ and CD8+ cells came to about 3 ug. Study findings and constraints: CD8+ Simpson's diversity in patients was not significantly different from that in controls. The study identified twenty-nine CD8+ CDR3 sequences shared by patients and controls.

Genomic DNA constituted the template upon which TCR beta VDJ and CDR3 profiling was performed. In TCRdb, the reads were re-called with MiXCR into one record per CDR3 protein. The sample yields about 270,000 distinct CDR3 sequences, around 60% seen once. V gave up 0 bases and J gave up 7 bases, with 10 bases separating them. Germline lookup yields CDR1 LNHNV and CDR2 YYDKDF (reference sequence). This CDR3 is built from 13 residues. Sequencing was done on a sample of sorted CD4+, CD8+, or CD8+CD57+ T cells (not recorded which) from PBMCs. The source of this sequence is a human donor with severe aplastic anemia or a healthy control (not recorded which). The rearrangement joins TRBV15 to TRBJ2-7; D is undetermined. In DNA, the CDR3 is TGTGCCACCAGCAGAGATCGGAGCGCTGAGCAGTACTTC. Translated, it gives CATSRDRSAEQYF.